This T cell receptor (beta chain) was observed in a study of cytomegalovirus exposure and HLA in healthy donors. Study-wide results and limits: Analyses of presence/absence relied on an assumption of roughly uniform sequencing depth across donors. Earlier results showed most TCR beta V segments being productive about 90% or about 30% of the time.

The CDR3 spans 14 residues. Germline assignment: CDR1 SGDLS and CDR2 YYNGEE. The V gene lost 3 bases and the J gene lost 1 base, with 10 bases spanning the gap. A note on this clone: Antigen unknown.

The PCR had 60 Vbeta and 13 Jbeta primers. The method was immunoSEQ multiplex PCR; TCRdb's version includes in-frame clones alone and lacks a portion of them. The sample carries 70,000 to 85,000 clones, around 62% recorded once. This TCR derives from a male donor in good health and CMV-seropositive. V is TRBV9 and J is TRBJ1-1; D is ambiguous. Sequenced sample: PBMCs. CDR3 protein: CASSEHGENTEAFF. CDR3 nucleotides: TGTGCCAGCAGCGAGCACGGAGAGAACACTGAAGCTTTCTTT.